A selection of T cell receptor beta chains follows, all from one sample in a study of T cell responses to AZD1222 COVID-19 vaccine. Only in-frame clones appear in the TCRdb table, and some are missing; sequencing was by immunoSEQ multiplex PCR. The sample lists 150,000 to 180,000 clones; about 86% were seen once. This sample comprised peripheral blood, obtained on day 0 of MenACWY control vaccination. These receptors originate from an adult in good health. CDR3s include the opening cysteine and the closing phenylalanine or tryptophan. D genes are given only for firm matches. Clone size appears in some rows only: once, few, many, or a class for an expanded clone.

CDR3 DNA	CDR3 protein	J gene	clone size	D gene	V gene
TGTGCCAGCACCAAGGGACTAGCGGGAGACGAGCAGTACTTC	CASTKGLAGDEQYF	TRBJ2-7	.	TRBD2	TRBV11-2
TGTGCCAGTAATCTGGAGGGTCAGCCCCAGCATTTT	CASNLEGQPQHF	TRBJ1-5	once	.	TRBV6-6
TGTGCCAGCAAGGGACTAGCGGGGATATTCGGGGAGCTGTTTTTT	CASKGLAGIFGELFF	TRBJ2-2	.	TRBD2	TRBV27
TGTGCCAGCAGCTTGCTAGGGACACTAGACACCGGGGAGCTGTTTTTT	CASSLLGTLDTGELFF	TRBJ2-2	.	.	TRBV5-6
TGCGCCAGCAGCCAACCGGGCCTCAGCGGTGGCTACACCTTC	CASSQPGLSGGYTF	TRBJ1-2	.	.	TRBV4-1
TGTGCCAGCAGCCAAGATATGAGGATGGGAGATACGCAGTATTTT	CASSQDMRMGDTQYF	TRBJ2-3	once	.	TRBV14
TGTGCCAGCAGCCGGACAGGTCCCAACACTGAAGCTTTCTTT	CASSRTGPNTEAFF	TRBJ1-1	.	TRBD1	TRBV5-5
TGTGCCAGCACTCAACTAGCCCGGGAGACCCAGTACTTC	CASTQLARETQYF	TRBJ2-5	.	.	TRBV6-5
TGCGCCAGCAGCCCAGGGAGAGGTAGTCAGCCCCAGCATTTT	CASSPGRGSQPQHF	TRBJ1-5	.	.	TRBV10-2
TGTGCCGGGACGATCAGGGGGGGCTATGGCTACACCTTC	CAGTIRGGYGYTF	TRBJ1-2	.	TRBD1	TRBV30
TGCGCCAGCAGCCTGATGGCGGGAGCCTACAATGAGCAGTTCTTC	CASSLMAGAYNEQFF	TRBJ2-1	.	TRBD2	TRBV5-1
TGTGCCAGCAGCTTCACGACAGGGAGGGAGGGTTCACCCCTCCACTTT	CASSFTTGREGSPLHF	TRBJ1-6	.	TRBD1	TRBV7-2
TGTGCCAGCAGTACCGTAGGGGCCTTCTATGGCTACACCTTC	CASSTVGAFYGYTF	TRBJ1-2	.	.	TRBV6-5
TGTGCCAGTAGTATAGGGGGGTGGTCCTACAATGAGCAGTTCTTC	CASSIGGWSYNEQFF	TRBJ2-1	.	.	TRBV19
TGCGCCAGCAGCTCCGCCGTCCCGGGACAGGGATGGCGTGAAAAACTGTTTTTT	CASSSAVPGQGWREKLFF	TRBJ1-4	.	TRBD1	TRBV5-1
TGTGCCAGCTCACCGATGGGAGCCGGGGAGCTGTTTTTT	CASSPMGAGELFF	TRBJ2-2	few	.	TRBV18
TGTGCCAGTAGTATTTACCCCGGGATCGACTACGAGCAGTACTTC	CASSIYPGIDYEQYF	TRBJ2-7	.	.	TRBV19
TGCGCCAGCAGCACCCCTCGGGGGGGGGCCTACAATGAGCAGTTCTTC	CASSTPRGGAYNEQFF	TRBJ2-1	.	TRBD2	TRBV5-1
TGTGCCAGCAGCGGGTCGGGAGCGGGTGAGACCCAGTACTTC	CASSGSGAGETQYF	TRBJ2-5	.	.	TRBV9
TGTGCCAGCAGCTCTAAATCTCTAGTGGGAGTGGCTGGAAACACCATATATTTT	CASSSKSLVGVAGNTIYF	TRBJ1-3	.	.	TRBV7-9
TGTGCCAGCAGTCAGAGGAATGGGGCCCAGCATTTT	CASSQRNGAQHF	TRBJ1-5	.	.	TRBV27
TGTGCCAGCAGTTTAATCGCAGTCTACTATGGCTACACCTTC	CASSLIAVYYGYTF	TRBJ1-2	.	.	TRBV28
TGTGCCAGCAGGGGGGGAAACTCTGGAAACACCATATATTTT	CASRGGNSGNTIYF	TRBJ1-3	.	.	TRBV6-5